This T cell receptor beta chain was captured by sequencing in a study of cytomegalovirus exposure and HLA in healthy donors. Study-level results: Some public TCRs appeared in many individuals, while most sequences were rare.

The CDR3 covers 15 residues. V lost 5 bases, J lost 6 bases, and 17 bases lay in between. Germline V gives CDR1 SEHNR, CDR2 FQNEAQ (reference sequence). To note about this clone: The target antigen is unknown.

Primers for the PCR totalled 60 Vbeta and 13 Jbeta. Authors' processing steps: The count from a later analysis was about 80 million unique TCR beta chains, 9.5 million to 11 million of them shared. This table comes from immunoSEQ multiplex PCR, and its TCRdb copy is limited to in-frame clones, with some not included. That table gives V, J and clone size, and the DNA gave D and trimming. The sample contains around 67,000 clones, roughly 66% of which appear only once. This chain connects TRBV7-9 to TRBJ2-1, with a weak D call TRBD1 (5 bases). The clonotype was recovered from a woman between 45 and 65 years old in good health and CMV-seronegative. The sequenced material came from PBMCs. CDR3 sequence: CASSPGIFLVNEQFF. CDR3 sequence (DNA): TGTGCCAGCAGCCCAGGGATTTTCCTCGTCAATGAGCAGTTCTTC.